Presented here are 28 T cell receptor beta chains from one specimen sequenced in a study of blood T cell repertoires in COVID-19. Method: immunoSEQ multiplex PCR; TCRdb's copy keeps in-frame clones and lacks some. The sample lists over 300,000 clones; about 83% were seen once. Material for sequencing was peripheral blood. These receptors originate from a woman in her forties or fifties with acute or convalescent COVID-19.

The rearrangement joins TRBV2 to TRBJ1-4; TRBD1 matches 10 bases. Germline V gene data show CDR1 as SNHLY and CDR2 as FYNNEI. The CDR3 spans 15 residues. J lost 7 bases, V lost 5 bases, and 7 bases had no gene match. The CDR3 DNA reads as TGTGCCAGCAGTACAGGGGGACAGGGGATTGAAAAACTGTTTTTT. This translates into CASSTGGQGIEKLFF.

This clone was found once. A much larger clone differs from this one at a single base, so this may be a read error. The chain is built from TRBV7-6 and TRBJ1-2, with no clear D. The V gene lost 5 bases and the J gene lost 1 base, with 8 bases spanning the gap. Germline lookup yields CDR1 SGHVS and CDR2 FNYEAQ. The CDR3 runs 13 residues. CDR3 residues: CASSPQINYGYTF. CDR3 bases: TGTGCCAGCAGCCCACAGATTAACTATGGCTACACCTTC.

V is TRBV28 and J is TRBJ2-5; tentatively, D is TRBD2 (6 bases). The CDR3 has 15 amino acids. The V end lost 8 bases, the J end lost 2 bases, and 18 bases lay between the germline ends. Germline loops: CDR1 MDHEN, CDR2 SYDVKM. This CDR3 is CASGTLGGTQETQYF. CDR3 DNA: TGTGCCAGCGGTACCCTAGGTGGGACTCAAGAGACCCAGTACTTC. The variable domain in full, with the rest retrieved from reference TRBV28 and TRBJ2-5, is DVKVTQSSRYLVKRTGEKVFLECVQDMDHENMFWYRQDPGLGLRLIYFSYDVKMKEKGDIPEGYSVSREKKERFSLILESASTNQTSMYLCASGTLGGTQETQYFGPGTRLLVL.

The count of this clone is one. The CDR3 nucleotides are TGTGCCAGCAGCGTAGCGGGACTAGCGGGAGGGGGGGACACAGATACGCAGTATTTT. The encoded protein is CASSVAGLAGGGDTDTQYF. The chain employs TRBV9 and TRBJ2-3, with 16 bases fitting TRBD2. CDR1 is SGDLS, CDR2 YYNGEE, per germline. CDR3 size: 19 residues. Unmatched junction bases numbered 6, after V lost 0 bases and J lost 2 bases.

The chain employs TRBV30 and TRBJ1-4; tentative D call: TRBD1 (5 bases). This CDR3 comprises 13 residues. In germline, CDR1 is GTSNPN, CDR2 SVGIG (reference sequence). Trimming cost V 3 bases and J 6 bases, with 11 bases left between them. CDR3 protein: CAWREGYYEKLFF. CDR3 sequence (DNA): TGTGCCTGGAGGGAGGGGTATTATGAAAAACTGTTTTTT. Variable domain in full (rest from reference TRBV30 and TRBJ1-4): SQTIHQWPATLVQPVGSPLSLECTVEGTSNPNLYWYRQAAGRGLQLLFYSVGIGQISSEVPQNLSASRPQDRQFILSSKKLLLSDSGFYLCAWREGYYEKLFFGSGTQLSVL.

The rearrangement uses TRBV7-2 and TRBJ2-5, with 9 nucleotides matching TRBD1. The junction had 7 bases not matched to a gene; V was cut back by 6 bases and J by 5 bases. Per germline, CDR1 SGHTA and CDR2 FQGNSA. The CDR3 totals 14 residues. The CDR3 DNA reads as TGTGCCAGCAGTCGGGACAGGGCCCTGGAGACCCAGTACTTC. Its protein product is CASSRDRALETQYF.

The chain employs TRBV19 and TRBJ1-4, with D unclear. Germline V CDR1 and CDR2: LNHDA, SQIVND (reference sequence). V dropped 1 base and J dropped 11 bases, with 8 bases sitting between them. This CDR3 region has 12 residues. CDR3 DNA: TGTGCCAGTAGTATAGGCAGCGGGAAACTGTTTTTT. Protein: CASSIGSGKLFF.

The chain recombines TRBV9 with TRBJ2-1; TRBD2 matches at 9 bases. The CDR3 spans 15 residues. V lost 3 bases to trimming and J lost 3 bases; unmatched junction nucleotides: 4. Germline-derived CDR1 and CDR2 are SGDLS and YYNGEE. CDR3 nucleotide sequence: TGTGCCAGCAGCGGGGGACTAGCAGTCTACAATGAGCAGTTCTTC. Amino acids: CASSGGLAVYNEQFF. The full variable domain, with the rest looked up from reference TRBV9 and TRBJ2-1, is DSGVTQTPKHLITATGQRVTLRCSPRSGDLSVYWYQQSLDQGLQFLIQYYNGEERAKGNILERFSAQQFPDLHSELNLSSLELGDSALYFCASSGGLAVYNEQFFGPGTRLTVL.

This chain uses TRBV7-2 with TRBJ2-1, with 12 bases that match TRBD2. Germline V CDR1 and CDR2: SGHTA, FQGNSA. This CDR3 region has 15 residues. With 4 bases clipped from V and 6 bases from J, the junction kept 4 bases outside the gene matches. CDR3 nucleotide sequence: TGTGCCAGCAGCTCCGGACTAGCGGGACTCAATGAGCAGTTCTTC. Amino acids: CASSSGLAGLNEQFF.

In this sample, this clone turned up a few times. The V and J genes are TRBV7-2 and TRBJ2-7; D is uncertain. Trimming removed 1 base at V and 6 bases at J, with 13 bases between. CDR1 is SGHTA, CDR2 FQGNSA, per germline. The CDR3 contains 14 residues. The CDR3 here is CASSLDGRHPEQYF. In nucleotides, the CDR3 is TGTGCCAGCAGCTTAGATGGCAGACACCCCGAGCAGTACTTC.

This rearrangement joins TRBV15 to TRBJ1-2; D unclear. CDR3 length equals 13 residues. CDR1 is LNHNV, CDR2 YYDKDF, per germline (reference sequence). Trimming pared 1 base from V and 2 bases from J, leaving 5 bases between. The CDR3 bases are TGTGCCACCAGCAGAGGCCAGAACTATGGCTACACCTTC. Protein product: CATSRGQNYGYTF.

In regard to this clone: Relative to the germline gene, one junction end is altered; a read error may explain this. The V and J genes are TRBV7-7 and TRBJ2-2, with 10 bases lining up with TRBD1. Germline V CDR1 and CDR2: SSHAT, FNYEAQ (reference sequence). The CDR3 totals 15 residues. CDR3 sequence (DNA): TGTGCTAGCAGCGCCGGGACAGGGGTCACCGGGGAGCTGTTTTTT. Translation: CASSAGTGVTGELFF.

This rearrangement joins TRBV9 to TRBJ2-7, with TRBD1 identical over 7 bases. Trimming at V came to 0 bases and at J to 6 bases, leaving 0 bases not matched to a gene. The CDR3 sequence is 12 residues long. Germline CDR1 and CDR2: SGDLS and YYNGEE. The CDR3 coding sequence is TGTGCCAGCAGCGTAGACAGGGGCGAGCAGTACTTC. Translation: CASSVDRGEQYF.

The J gene is TRBJ1-1, the V gene TRBV11-2; D call uncertain. The V gene's germline CDR1 is SGHAT and CDR2 FQNNGV. The CDR3 runs 14 residues. V gave up 1 base and J gave up 0 bases, with 6 bases separating them. CDR3 DNA: TGTGCCAGCAGCTTAGCACTTATGAACACTGAAGCTTTCTTT. Protein sequence: CASSLALMNTEAFF.

The rearrangement links TRBV9 to TRBJ2-7, with 7 bases that match TRBD2. CDR3 length: 14 residues. Germline V gene sequence: CDR1 SGDLS, CDR2 YYNGEE. With 0 bases clipped from V and 4 bases from J, the junction kept 4 bases outside the gene matches. In DNA, the CDR3 is TGTGCCAGCAGCGTAGATCTGGGAGGGTACGAGCAGTACTTC. This sequence encodes CASSVDLGGYEQYF.

V is TRBV7-8 and J is TRBJ1-4, with D perhaps TRBD1 (5 bases). Germline CDR1 reads SGHVS; CDR2 reads FQNEAQ. Trimming shortened V by 5 bases and J by 5 bases, and 15 bases separated the two germline ends. The CDR3 covers 15 residues. CDR3 protein: CASSPREGSNEKLFF. In nucleotides, the CDR3 is TGTGCCAGCAGCCCCAGGGAGGGCTCCAATGAAAAACTGTTTTTT.

V usage is TRBV28 and J usage is TRBJ2-7; 9 bases agree with TRBD1. V lost 3 bases and J lost 5; bases outside the gene matches: 8. The CDR3 loop spans 15 amino acids. Per the germline V gene, CDR1 is MDHEN and CDR2 is SYDVKM. The CDR3 here is CASSFTRDRVNEQYF. The CDR3 DNA is TGTGCCAGCAGTTTCACCCGGGACAGGGTCAACGAGCAGTACTTC. The full variable domain, with the rest looked up from reference TRBV28 and TRBJ2-7, is DVKVTQSSRYLVKRTGEKVFLECVQDMDHENMFWYRQDPGLGLRLIYFSYDVKMKEKGDIPEGYSVSREKKERFSLILESASTNQTSMYLCASSFTRDRVNEQYFGPGTRLTVT.

This sequence joins TRBV28 and TRBJ2-2, with 10 bases aligning to TRBD2. The germline V gene encodes CDR1 MDHEN and CDR2 SYDVKM. The CDR3 length is 18 residues. J was trimmed by 4 bases and V by 5 bases; bases with no gene match: 13. CDR3 coding DNA: TGTGCCAGCAGTCCCCGCTCTAGCGGGAGTTCTCCCACCGGGGAGCTGTTTTTT. Translated: CASSPRSSGSSPTGELFF.

This chain connects TRBV5-1 to TRBJ1-1, with D possibly being TRBD1 (6 bases). The CDR3 length is 14 residues. The ends were cut back, 3 bases at V and 1 base at J, with 10 bases in the middle. The V gene's germline CDR1 is SGHRS and CDR2 YFSETQ. CDR3 protein: CASSWRQANTEAFF. DNA for the CDR3: TGCGCCAGCAGCTGGCGACAGGCGAACACTGAAGCTTTCTTT.

The gene calls are TRBV5-1 and TRBJ2-5, with 9 bases fitting TRBD2. This CDR3 has 15 residues. The junction had 3 bases not matched to a gene; V was cut back by 1 base and J by 2 bases. From germline, CDR1 is SGHRS and CDR2 YFSETQ. As DNA, the CDR3 is TGCGCCAGCAGCTTGAAAACTAGCGGGCAAGAGACCCAGTACTTC. Its translation is CASSLKTSGQETQYF.

V gene TRBV4-1 combines with J gene TRBJ1-2; a weak D match, TRBD1 (6 bases). CDR1 MGHRA and CDR2 YSYEKL come from the germline V gene. The length of the CDR3 is 14 residues. Between the trimmed V and J ends, which lost 1 base and 4 bases, there was a span of 10 bases. The CDR3 coding sequence is TGCGCCAGCAGCCAAGTTACAGGGCCCTATGGCTACACCTTC. This translates into CASSQVTGPYGYTF.

This chain joins TRBV5-5 and TRBJ2-5; TRBD2 agrees at 11 bases. Germline V gene sequence: CDR1 SGHKS, CDR2 YYEKEE (reference sequence). The ends lost 3 bases at V and 5 bases at J; junction bases unmatched: 6. CDR3 length equals 15 residues. This CDR3 reads CASSSIAGGMETQYF. For the CDR3, the DNA is TGTGCCAGCAGCTCCATAGCGGGAGGGATGGAGACCCAGTACTTC.

This clone is a singleton in its sample. The chain carries TRBV15 and TRBJ1-5; 8 bases agree with TRBD1. The ends lost 0 bases at V and 0 bases at J; junction bases unmatched: 4. Germline values: CDR1 LNHNV, CDR2 YYDKDF (reference sequence). The CDR3 totals 17 residues. The CDR3 here is CATSRDRDRFSNQPQHF. CDR3 sequence (DNA): TGTGCCACCAGCAGAGATAGGGACAGGTTTAGCAATCAGCCCCAGCATTTT.

CDR3 sequence reads: CASSETGGGYGNEQFF. In DNA, the CDR3 is TGTGCCAGCAGTGAGACAGGGGGTGGATACGGGAATGAGCAGTTCTTC. The chain recombines TRBV28 with TRBJ2-1; 9 bases agree with TRBD1. From germline, CDR1 is MDHEN and CDR2 SYDVKM. The V and J ends lost 5 bases and 7 bases, in that order; junction bases with no gene match: 12. This CDR3 is built from 16 residues.

V is TRBV29-1 and J is TRBJ1-2; weak D call: TRBD1 (5 bases). Germline V gene data show CDR1 as SQVTM and CDR2 as ANQGSEA. V shed 4 bases and J shed 9 bases, with 9 bases lying between them. The CDR3 totals 10 residues. In nucleotides, the CDR3 is TGCAGCGTTGCGGGGGGAAGCTACACCTTC. Protein sequence: CSVAGGSYTF.

The chain uses TRBV28 and TRBJ1-5; the match to TRBD1 covers 10 bases. Per germline, CDR1 MDHEN and CDR2 SYDVKM. CDR3 length equals 17 residues. After removal of 5 bases from V and 0 bases from J, the junction contained 7 bases not matched to a gene. The DNA for the CDR3 is TGTGCCAGCAGTCCAGGACAGGGGGAGGCTAGCAATCAGCCCCAGCATTTT. Its translation: CASSPGQGEASNQPQHF.

The chain employs TRBV6-6 and TRBJ2-2; 7 bases line up with TRBD2. Germline trimming cut 1 base from V and 4 bases from J; bases unmatched to any gene: 3. Looked up from germline, CDR1 is MNHNY and CDR2 is SVGAGI (reference sequence). The CDR3 loop spans 15 amino acids. The CDR3 protein is CASSYLGGSTGELFF. CDR3 coding DNA: TGTGCCAGCAGTTACTTGGGCGGGAGCACCGGGGAGCTGTTTTTT.

V is TRBV19 and J is TRBJ1-3; 8 bases are shared with TRBD1. CDR1 and CDR2 (germline): LNHDA, SQIVND (reference sequence). CDR3 length: 18 residues. The ends lost 4 bases at V and 0 bases at J; junction bases unmatched: 11. Written as DNA, the CDR3 is TGTGCCAGTAGTACAGGCTGGACAGGGATTACCTCTGGAAACACCATATATTTT. It encodes CASSTGWTGITSGNTIYF. The variable domain in full, with the rest retrieved from reference TRBV19 and TRBJ1-3, is DGGITQSPKYLFRKEGQNVTLSCEQNLNHDAMYWYRQDPGQGLRLIYYSQIVNDFQKGDIAEGYSVSREKKESFPLTVTSAQKNPTAFYLCASSTGWTGITSGNTIYFGEGSWLTVV.